The T cell receptor (beta chain) under discussion was sequenced for a study of control samples from healthy donors and cancer patients. This CDR3 spans 14 amino acids. V gave up 0 bases and J gave up 6 bases, with 11 bases separating them. Looked up from germline, CDR1 is LGHNT and CDR2 is FRNRAP. Measured with immunoSEQ multiplex PCR; TCRdb has only the in-frame clones, and not every one. In the table there are over 100,000 clones, roughly 88% of which are singletons. The specimen was blood. The genes are TRBV12-5 and TRBJ1-2; D ambiguous. The sequence derives from a man between 35 and 55 years old in good health. CDR3 loop: CASGLVQGLDGYTF. CDR3 nucleotides: TGTGCTAGTGGTTTGGTACAAGGGCTGGATGGCTACACCTTC.